Here is one T cell receptor beta chain with its context. The data were taken from a study of T cell changes during pregnancy in multiple sclerosis. Method: immunoSEQ multiplex PCR; TCRdb's copy keeps in-frame clones and lacks some. The sample has about 67,000 clones, 92% seen once. The ends were cut back, 3 bases at V and 3 bases at J, with 6 bases in the middle. This CDR3 is built from 13 residues. The germline V gene encodes CDR1 SNHLY and CDR2 FYNNEI. This sequence joins TRBV2 and TRBJ2-1, with D unclear. Here the sequenced sample was peripheral blood, taken after pregnancy. The sequence was obtained from a female donor with multiple sclerosis, enrolled in a pregnancy study. The CDR3 reads CASSEAYYNEQFF. In nucleotides, the CDR3 is TGTGCCAGCAGTGAGGCTTACTACAATGAGCAGTTCTTC.